Shown below are 10 T cell receptor beta chains from a single sample sequenced in a study of response to subunit inactivated influenza vaccine. Each CDR3 protein is one row after TCRdb ran MiXCR on the RT-PCR reads. The sample lists 650,000 or so distinct CDR3 sequences, about 14% occurring once. Sequencing was performed on PBMCs from blood, taken approximately 15 days before vaccination. The receptors shown here come from a man aged 50-59 years who received an inactivated influenza vaccine.

The chain links TRBV12-3 or TRBV12-4 to TRBJ1-5; the D gene is possibly TRBD1 (5 bases). The CDR3 contains 16 residues. V lost 6 bases and J 1 base, leaving 16 bases between the germline ends. CDR3 DNA sequence: TGTGCCAGCAGCCGGGGAGTGGGGGTAAGCAATCAGCCCCAGCATTTT. Its protein product is CASSRGVGVSNQPQHF.

The table lists this clonotype with a few counts. The chain carries TRBV6-2 or TRBV6-3 and TRBJ2-3, with 7 bases fitting TRBD1. The CDR3 contains 15 residues. V dropped 5 bases and J dropped 4; count of bases not matched to a gene: 9. Per germline, CDR1 MNHEY and CDR2 SVGEGT. The CDR3 loop is CASSLRQGVADTQYF. The CDR3 bases are TGTGCCAGCAGTCTCAGACAGGGAGTCGCAGATACGCAGTATTTT.

The rearrangement uses TRBV5-5 and TRBJ1-2; D gene ambiguous. Germline lookup yields CDR1 SGHKS and CDR2 YYEKEE (reference sequence). Trimming took off 3 bases at V and 4 bases at J, with 10 bases between the two ends. The CDR3 has 13 residues. CDR3 in amino acids: CASSSAGFYGYTF. CDR3 DNA sequence: TGTGCCAGCAGCTCCGCGGGGTTCTATGGCTACACCTTC.

This chain links TRBV11-3 with TRBJ2-3; D might be TRBD1 or TRBD2, each matching 5 bases. V shed 3 bases and J shed 2 bases, with 12 bases lying between them. CDR3 size: 15 residues. From germline, CDR1 is SGHNT and CDR2 YENEEA. The CDR3, as DNA: TGTGCCAGCAGCTTCCGGGGCCAGATCACAGATACGCAGTATTTT. It encodes CASSFRGQITDTQYF.

This clonotype was picked up a small number of times. The genes are TRBV29-1 and TRBJ1-1, with no clear D. V was clipped by 7 bases and J by 1 base, with 13 bases between them. Germline CDR1 reads SQVTM; CDR2 reads ANQGSEA. The CDR3 runs 13 residues. Here the CDR3 DNA reads TGCAGCGCCGAAGAAAGTCCGAACACTGAAGCTTTCTTT. This encodes CSAEESPNTEAFF.

The sample holds a few counts of this clonotype. The chain uses TRBV12-3 or TRBV12-4 and TRBJ1-4, with D possibly being TRBD1 (6 bases). Trimming took off 3 bases at V and 7 bases at J, with 15 bases between the two ends. The length of the CDR3 is 15 residues. The DNA of the CDR3 is TGTGCCAGCAGTTTTTTCGGGGGCGCCGGTGAAAAACTGTTTTTT. As protein: CASSFFGGAGEKLFF.

This clonotype was counted ten times or more. The chain is built from TRBV6-1 and TRBJ1-6, with TRBD1 as a possible D gene (5 bases). The V gene lost 1 base and the J gene lost 8 bases, with 9 bases spanning the gap. The CDR3 loop spans 14 amino acids. Germline V gene data show CDR1 as MNHNS and CDR2 as SASEGT. In nucleotides, the CDR3 is TGTGCCAGCAGTGAAGGACAGCAGGATTCACCCCTCCACTTT. It specifies CASSEGQQDSPLHF.

This clonotype was seen a few times. The chain has TRBV4-3 and TRBJ2-7; the match to TRBD2 covers 7 bases. The J segment lost 6 bases and the V segment lost 1 base, leaving 9 bases of the junction unmatched. Germline CDR1 is LGHNA and CDR2 is YSLEER. The CDR3 loop spans 15 amino acids. The CDR3 is CASSQGGRGGGEQYF. The CDR3 DNA reads TGCGCCAGCAGCCAAGGAGGAAGGGGCGGGGGCGAGCAGTACTTC.

The chain has TRBV9 and TRBJ2-2; D uncertain. Germline CDR1 SGDLS, CDR2 YYNGEE. V lost 2 bases, J lost 6 bases, and 17 bases lay in between. This CDR3 is built from 16 residues. CDR3: CASSVGTAWAAGELFF. DNA for the CDR3: TGTGCCAGCAGCGTCGGAACAGCGTGGGCAGCCGGGGAGCTGTTTTTT.

This clonotype occurred many times. V gene TRBV5-6 combines with J gene TRBJ2-1; TRBD2 matches at 12 bases. Trimming cost V 4 bases and J 4 bases; bases outside gene matches: 12. In germline, CDR1 is SGHDT, CDR2 YYEEEE. The CDR3 sequence is 18 residues long. CDR3 region: CASSLIRVLAGGYNEQFF. The DNA for the CDR3 is TGTGCCAGCAGCCTAATCCGTGTTCTAGCGGGAGGGTACAATGAGCAGTTCTTC.